This T cell receptor beta chain emerged from a study of T cells expressing NK-cell markers. Researchers built TCR beta cDNA using 5'RACE template switching with UMIs. TCRdb reprocessed the 5' RACE reads, with one entry per CDR3 protein and no DNA. Reported are 550,000 to 600,000 distinct CDR3 sequences; the ten largest clones contain approximately 3.6%. Overall study findings and caveats: The study left the HCMV specificity of expanded NKG2C+ T cell clones unresolved.

As to this clonotype: Its antigen is unknown.

The TCR was taken from a man aged 18 to 29 in good health. The sample was blood T cells: a sorted CD56 or NKG2C T cell subset, CD4+ or CD8+ T cells, or bulk PBMC T cells (not recorded which).

This CDR3 reads CASSLLDHDLTDTQYF. This chain connects TRBV5-6 to TRBJ2-3. The CDR3 is made up of 16 amino acids. Germline V gene sequence: CDR1 SGHDT, CDR2 YYEEEE.